This is a list of T cell receptor beta chains from one sample in a study of T cell changes during pregnancy in multiple sclerosis. Sequencing was performed with immunoSEQ multiplex PCR; in TCRdb, only in-frame clones are kept and a portion is missing. The table has approximately 41,000 clones, less than 95% seen once. Here the sequenced sample was CD8+ T cells from peripheral blood mononuclear cells, taken in the first trimester of pregnancy. Source of these receptors: a female donor with multiple sclerosis, enrolled in a pregnancy study. Each CDR3 is given with its conserved first and last residue. D genes are given only for firm matches. The size of a clone is reported for some rows only, either as once, few or many, or as a class for expanded clones.

>TRBJ1-3|-|-|TRBV27
CASSLFYGGSGNTIYF
TGTGCCAGCAGTTTATTCTACGGAGGCTCTGGAAACACCATATATTTT
>TRBJ2-7|-|-|TRBV19
CASSATGGDYEQYF
TGTGCCAGTAGCGCGACAGGCGGAGACTACGAGCAGTACTTC
>TRBJ2-3|-|-|TRBV13
CASSERRITDTQYF
TGTGCCAGCAGCGAGCGGAGAATCACAGATACGCAGTATTTT
>TRBJ2-5|-|TRBD2|TRBV19
CASSPLAGDPNQETQYF
TGTGCCAGTAGTCCACTAGCGGGAGATCCTAATCAAGAGACCCAGTACTTC
>TRBJ1-1|-|TRBD1|TRBV19
CASRLQGARTEAFF
TGTGCCAGTAGGCTACAGGGGGCGCGCACTGAAGCTTTCTTT
>TRBJ2-1|-|-|TRBV6-1
CASEGGRTYNEQFF
TGTGCCAGCGAGGGCGGGCGGACCTACAATGAGCAGTTCTTC
>TRBJ2-1|-|TRBD2|TRBV13
CASSPPVAGGDNEQFF
TGTGCCAGCAGCCCCCCAGTAGCGGGAGGCGACAATGAGCAGTTCTTC
>TRBJ1-4|-|-|TRBV28
CASSPLNTGFWTNEKLFF
TGTGCCAGCAGTCCGTTAAATACAGGGTTTTGGACTAATGAAAAACTGTTTTTT
>TRBJ1-3|-|-|TRBV11-2
CASSYDSSGNTIYF
TGTGCCAGCAGCTATGACAGTTCCGGAAACACCATATATTTT
>TRBJ2-7|-|TRBD1|TRBV7-6
CASSDRESSYEQYF
TGTGCCAGCAGCGACAGGGAAAGCTCCTACGAGCAGTACTTC
>TRBJ2-7|-|-|TRBV7-9
CASSLSYEQYF
TGTGCCAGCAGCCTATCTTACGAGCAGTACTTC
>TRBJ2-7|once|TRBD1|TRBV6-1
CASSTGTESYEQYF
TGTGCCAGCAGCACCGGGACAGAGTCCTACGAGCAGTACTTC
>TRBJ2-7|-|TRBD1|TRBV9
CASSVGVGQGSYEQYF
TGTGCCAGCAGCGTGGGAGTAGGACAGGGATCCTACGAGCAGTACTTC
>TRBJ1-2|-|-|TRBV23-1
CASSQSWAANYGYTF
TGCGCCAGCAGTCAATCTTGGGCCGCTAACTATGGCTACACCTTC
>TRBJ2-7|-|-|TRBV5-1
CASSSPIGGVYEQYF
TGCGCCAGCAGCTCGCCAATCGGAGGGGTCTACGAGCAGTACTTC
>TRBJ2-4|-|TRBD1|TRBV5-1
CASSLQGAIGNIQYF
TGCGCCAGCAGTTTGCAGGGGGCTATCGGAAACATTCAGTACTTC
>TRBJ1-5|-|-|TRBV7-2
CASSPNPLTRNQPQHF
TGTGCCAGCAGCCCTAACCCCCTGACACGTAATCAGCCCCAGCATTTT
>TRBJ2-2|-|TRBD2|TRBV7-9
CASSRSGTSTTGELFF
TGTGCCAGCAGCCGATCCGGGACTAGCACCACCGGGGAGCTGTTTTTT
>TRBJ1-2|-|TRBD1|TRBV19
CASSTGQGIYGYTF
TGTGCCAGTAGTACCGGACAGGGGATCTATGGCTACACCTTC
>TRBJ2-7|once|-|TRBV7-9
CASSPESNYEQYF
TGTGCCAGCAGCCCGGAAAGTAACTACGAGCAGTACTTC
>TRBJ2-7|-|-|TRBV13
CASSLQGFSYEQYF
TGTGCCAGCAGCTTACAGGGTTTCTCCTACGAGCAGTACTTC
>TRBJ1-3|-|TRBD1|TRBV6-1
CASSETDRLAGNTIYF
TGTGCCAGCAGTGAGACGGACAGGCTAGCAGGAAACACCATATATTTT
>TRBJ2-7|-|-|TRBV2
CASSESADVKAFYEQYF
TGTGCCAGCAGTGAATCAGCGGACGTGAAGGCGTTTTACGAGCAGTACTTC
>TRBJ2-7|-|-|TRBV6-5
CASKLGHSYEQYF
TGTGCCAGCAAGTTGGGCCATTCCTACGAGCAGTACTTC
>TRBJ2-2|-|-|TRBV10-1
CASSRGPGELFF
TGCGCCAGCAGTCGAGGGCCCGGGGAGCTGTTTTTT
>TRBJ2-1|-|TRBD1|TRBV27
CASSSGGSYNEQFF
TGTGCCAGCAGTTCAGGGGGTTCCTACAATGAGCAGTTCTTC
>TRBJ1-1|-|TRBD1|TRBV27
CASSLSAGGDTEAFF
TGTGCCAGCAGTTTATCGGCAGGGGGCGACACTGAAGCTTTCTTT
>TRBJ2-7|-|-|TRBV14
CASSQIGRAVSYEQYF
TGTGCCAGCAGCCAAATCGGGAGAGCGGTCTCCTACGAGCAGTACTTC
>TRBJ2-3|-|-|TRBV7-6
CASSLESSRGTDTQYF
TGTGCCAGCAGCTTAGAAAGTTCGAGAGGCACAGATACGCAGTATTTT
>TRBJ2-1|-|-|TRBV19
CASSTRTVYNEQFF
TGTGCCAGTAGTACACGGACAGTTTACAATGAGCAGTTCTTC
>TRBJ1-1|few|-|TRBV4-3
CASSQELGSGAEAFF
TGCGCCAGCAGCCAAGAGTTAGGAAGCGGTGCTGAAGCTTTCTTT
>TRBJ1-1|-|-|TRBV30
CAWNGPGDLNTEAFF
TGTGCCTGGAACGGGCCAGGGGATTTGAACACTGAAGCTTTCTTT
>TRBJ2-3|-|TRBD2|TRBV5-5
CASSFVAGGRRVDTQYF
TGTGCCAGCAGCTTCGTAGCGGGGGGCCGACGGGTAGATACGCAGTATTTT
>TRBJ2-7|-|TRBD1|TRBV7-9
CASSHITGGVDEQYF
TGTGCCAGCAGCCATATCACAGGGGGCGTTGACGAGCAGTACTTC